The sample holds one count of the clone carrying this TCR beta chain. What it binds is not known. The data derive from a study of cytomegalovirus exposure and HLA in healthy donors. Germline V gives CDR1 SGHNT, CDR2 YENEEA. This CDR3 contains 14 residues. V was pared by 1 base and J by 5 bases, with 9 bases between. Study results and caveats: Some TCR beta chains (roughly 160 of them) were listed as cytomegalovirus-associated.

The assay was immunoSEQ multiplex PCR, and TCRdb's table has in-frame clones only and misses some. The sample has roughly 58,000 clones; approximately 92% are singletons. The receptor was derived from a man between 18 and 29 years old in good health and CMV-seronegative. The sample comprised PBMCs. V usage is TRBV11-3 and J usage is TRBJ2-1; a weak D match, TRBD2 (6 bases). CDR3 nucleotides: TGTGCCAGCAGCTTAGGCGGGGATCACAATGAGCAGTTCTTC. It yields the protein CASSLGGDHNEQFF.